The 2 T cell receptor beta chains given below trace back to one sample, sequenced in a study of blood T cell repertoires in COVID-19. Produced via immunoSEQ multiplex PCR; TCRdb's table is partial and in-frame only. The sample lists about 89,000 clones; 65% to 85% were seen once. The sample comprised peripheral blood. The receptor source for this set is a man between 65 and 85 years old with COVID-19, enrolled during active disease.

This chain joins TRBV18 and TRBJ2-3; no clear D. Germline-derived CDR1 and CDR2 are KGHSH and LQKENI. Trimming cost V 3 bases and J 0 bases, with 7 bases left between them. CDR3 length: 14 amino acids. The CDR3 loop reads CASSPSYSTDTQYF. The CDR3, as DNA: TGTGCCAGCTCACCCAGTTACAGCACAGATACGCAGTATTTT.

This chain links TRBV27 with TRBJ1-1, with a weak D call TRBD1 (6 bases). This CDR3 comprises 15 residues. Trimming left V 5 bases short and J 0 bases short, with 13 bases between. The germline V gene encodes CDR1 MNHEY and CDR2 SMNVEV (reference sequence). The CDR3 sequence: CASSARTVMNTEAFF. DNA for the CDR3: TGTGCCAGCAGTGCGAGGACAGTTATGAACACTGAAGCTTTCTTT.